Each of the 21 T cell receptor beta chains below was sequenced from the same sample in a study of T cell changes during pregnancy in multiple sclerosis. Generated by immunoSEQ multiplex PCR, the TCRdb table keeps only in-frame clones and is missing some. The repertoire consists of some 120,000 clones, with approximately 95% occurring once and the leading ten covering roughly 6.2%. Sequenced here: peripheral blood, sampled before pregnancy. The receptor set was obtained from a female donor with multiple sclerosis, enrolled in a pregnancy study.

The chain employs TRBV9 and TRBJ1-3; maybe TRBD1 (5 bases). The V gene's germline CDR1 is SGDLS and CDR2 YYNGEE. CDR3 size: 15 residues. V lost 4 bases to trimming and J lost 0 bases, with 11 bases between them. CDR3 residues: CASSTQAHSGNTIYF. DNA for the CDR3: TGTGCCAGCAGCACACAGGCCCACTCTGGAAACACCATATATTTT.

The CDR3 region has the DNA TGTGCCAGCAGCCAACAGGGGGCGAACACCGGGGAGCTGTTTTTT. This encodes CASSQQGANTGELFF. The gene calls are TRBV14 and TRBJ2-2; 7 bases agree with TRBD1. The CDR3 length is 15 residues. Germline-derived CDR1 and CDR2 are SGHDN and FVKESK. Unmatched junction bases numbered 0, after V lost 2 bases and J lost 0 bases.

The V gene is TRBV27, the J gene TRBJ1-1, with no clear D. The CDR3 has 12 residues. Trimming cost V 7 bases and J 4 bases, with 10 bases left between them. Looked up from germline, CDR1 is MNHEY and CDR2 is SMNVEV (reference sequence). The CDR3 is CASMSRGTEAFF. The CDR3 DNA follows: TGTGCCAGCATGTCCCGGGGCACTGAAGCTTTCTTT.

The chain employs TRBV7-9 and TRBJ1-1, with 10 positions matching TRBD1. The CDR3 totals 16 residues. The V gene end was trimmed by 5 bases and the J gene end by 0 bases; junction bases not matched to a gene: 6. Germline CDR1 is SEHNR and CDR2 is FQNEAQ (reference sequence). This CDR3 reads CASSPPGQGMNTEAFF. CDR3 coding DNA: TGTGCCAGCAGCCCGCCGGGACAGGGGATGAACACTGAAGCTTTCTTT.

The chain joins TRBV9 to TRBJ2-1; 8 nucleotides line up with TRBD1. V lost 3 bases to trimming and J lost 2 bases; unmatched junction nucleotides: 10. CDR1 is SGDLS and CDR2 is YYNGEE in the germline V gene. This CDR3 has 17 amino acids. The CDR3 bases are TGTGCCAGCAGCGCGACAGGGGCGGCTTCACCCTACAATGAGCAGTTCTTC. Amino acid sequence: CASSATGAASPYNEQFF.

CDR3 in amino acids: CASSPRGQGVNNYGYTF. For the CDR3, the DNA is TGTGCCAGCTCACCACGGGGACAGGGTGTTAATAACTATGGCTACACCTTC. The rearrangement uses TRBV18 and TRBJ1-2; the match to TRBD1 covers 9 bases. The CDR3 consists of 17 residues. CDR1 is KGHSH, CDR2 LQKENI, per germline. Trimming at V came to 1 base and at J to 1 base, leaving 7 bases not matched to a gene.

The chain joins TRBV15 to TRBJ2-1, with 8 bases identical to TRBD2. This CDR3 has 16 residues. V gave up 5 bases and J gave up 4 bases; unmatched junction bases: 10. Germline CDR1 is LNHNV and CDR2 is YYDKDF (reference sequence). CDR3 in DNA: TGTGCCACCAGCGGGTTAGCGGGATTCCCTTACAATGAGCAGTTCTTC. Translation: CATSGLAGFPYNEQFF. The full variable domain, in which reference TRBV15 and TRBJ2-1 provide the parts outside the CDR3, is DAMVIQNPRYQVTQFGKPVTLSCSQTLNHNVMYWYQQKSSQAPKLLFHYYDKDFNNEADTPDNFQSRRPNTSFCFLDIRSPGLGDTAMYLCATSGLAGFPYNEQFFGPGTRLTVL.

The chain is built from TRBV30 and TRBJ1-1; D not resolved. The ends were cut back, 2 bases at V and 1 base at J, with 14 bases in the middle. CDR1 and CDR2 (germline): GTSNPN, SVGIG (reference sequence). This CDR3 is built from 15 residues. As DNA, the CDR3 is TGTGCCTGGAGTTCACCTGGGCCGGCGAACACTGAAGCTTTCTTT. Translating it yields CAWSSPGPANTEAFF.

The J gene is TRBJ2-6, the V gene TRBV2, with 12 bases identical to TRBD2. This CDR3 contains 23 residues. Germline assignment: CDR1 SNHLY and CDR2 FYNNEI. V was pared by 7 bases and J by 0 bases, with 22 bases of the junction left unmatched. CDR3 loop: CASTRTLAGGLGQTTSGANVLTF. The CDR3 region has the DNA TGTGCCAGCACCAGAACGCTAGCGGGGGGGCTAGGCCAGACGACCTCTGGGGCCAACGTCCTGACTTTC.

The chain recombines TRBV7-6 with TRBJ2-2; a weak D match, TRBD2 (5 bases). CDR3 length: 15 residues. Trimming removed 2 bases at V and 6 bases at J, with 13 bases between. Germline CDR1 reads SGHVS; CDR2 reads FNYEAQ. This CDR3 is CASSLSGGGPGELFF. The CDR3 DNA sequence: TGTGCCAGCAGCTTAAGCGGTGGCGGGCCCGGGGAGCTGTTTTTT.

This clone has a single count. CDR3 sequence: CASRRDWSYEQYF. CDR3 in DNA: TGTGCCAGCAGGCGGGACTGGTCCTACGAGCAGTACTTC. The chain joins TRBV6-5 to TRBJ2-7; tentative D call: TRBD2 (6 bases). The ends were cut back, 6 bases at V and 1 base at J, with 10 bases in the middle. This CDR3 spans 13 amino acids. Per the germline V gene, CDR1 is MNHEY and CDR2 is SVGAGI.

The chain joins TRBV7-2 to TRBJ2-1; D gene ambiguous. CDR1 and CDR2 from the germline V gene are SGHTA and FQGNSA. This CDR3 has 15 residues. V lost 0 bases and J lost 2, with 8 bases in between. The CDR3 region is CASSLAAFPYNEQFF. The CDR3 nucleotides are TGTGCCAGCAGCTTAGCGGCTTTTCCCTACAATGAGCAGTTCTTC.

The chain employs TRBV6-1 and TRBJ2-5, with a possible D match to TRBD2 (6 bases). CDR3 length: 14 residues. CDR1 is MNHNS and CDR2 is SASEGT in the germline V gene. The V gene lost 4 bases and the J gene lost 11 bases, with 20 bases spanning the gap. Written as DNA, the CDR3 is TGTGCCAGCAGTGGCGGGGTCTTAGATTACGGGCAGTACTTC. It encodes CASSGGVLDYGQYF.

The gene calls are TRBV6-4 and TRBJ2-6; possible D gene TRBD2, 6 bases. The germline V gene has CDR1 MRHNA and CDR2 SNTAGT. V dropped 3 bases and J dropped 0 bases, with 15 bases sitting between them. The CDR3 is made up of 18 amino acids. CDR3: CASSEDYPGVSGANVLTF. DNA of the CDR3: TGTGCCAGCAGTGAGGACTACCCTGGGGTCTCTGGGGCCAACGTCCTGACTTTC.

The CDR3 region has the DNA TGTGCCAGCAGCTTTGAGTTGCGGGGGATCAATCAGCCCCAGCATTTT. This translates into CASSFELRGINQPQHF. V is TRBV7-8 and J is TRBJ1-5; tentative D call: TRBD1 (5 bases). CDR1 SGHVS and CDR2 FQNEAQ come from the germline V gene. Trimming removed 3 bases at V and 3 bases at J, with 15 bases between. The CDR3 loop spans 16 amino acids.

The chain couples TRBV11-3 to TRBJ2-3; a weak D match, TRBD2 (6 bases). The CDR3 consists of 14 residues. The V and J ends lost 3 bases and 1 base respectively, with 8 bases between them. Germline lookup yields CDR1 SGHNT and CDR2 YENEEA. DNA for the CDR3: TGTGCCAGCAGCTTCGGGAGCGGCACAGATACGCAGTATTTT. It yields the protein CASSFGSGTDTQYF.

The chain employs TRBV7-9 and TRBJ1-1; D is unclear. The CDR3 extends over 15 amino acids. Germline assignment: CDR1 SEHNR and CDR2 FQNEAQ (reference sequence). Trimming removed 1 base from V and 0 bases from J, with 9 bases in between. The chain's CDR3 is CASSLGAGMNTEAFF. Written as DNA, the CDR3 is TGTGCCAGCAGCTTAGGGGCAGGCATGAACACTGAAGCTTTCTTT.

This chain joins TRBV27 and TRBJ2-7; D may be TRBD2 (6 bases). Germline CDR1 and CDR2: MNHEY and SMNVEV (reference sequence). The CDR3 extends over 15 amino acids. Trimming pared 6 bases from V and 2 bases from J, leaving 17 bases between. The CDR3 DNA reads as TGTGCCAGCAGGTTGACGGGAGAGCGACCCTACGAGCAGTACTTC. Residues: CASRLTGERPYEQYF.

The J gene is TRBJ1-2, the V gene TRBV6-6; 8 nucleotides align to TRBD1. The CDR3 has 16 residues. Trimming cost V 6 bases and J 0 bases; bases outside gene matches: 9. The germline gives CDR1 MNHNY, CDR2 SVGAGI (reference sequence). In DNA, the CDR3 is TGTGCCAGCAGGCCGGGACAGGATTCTTCTAACTATGGCTACACCTTC. Translation gives CASRPGQDSSNYGYTF.

J is TRBJ1-1 and V is TRBV5-6, with D perhaps matching TRBD1 (6 bases). Trimming left V 3 bases short and J 2 bases short, with 11 bases between. The CDR3 consists of 14 residues. Germline CDR1 and CDR2: SGHDT and YYEEEE. The CDR3 loop is CASSSWTANTEAFF. The CDR3 region has the DNA TGTGCCAGCAGCTCATGGACAGCCAACACTGAAGCTTTCTTT.

This chain connects TRBV27 to TRBJ2-1, with 10 bases aligning to TRBD1. This CDR3 contains 15 residues. Per the germline V gene, CDR1 is MNHEY and CDR2 is SMNVEV (reference sequence). J lost 9 bases, V lost 4 bases, and 9 bases had no gene match. In DNA, the CDR3 is TGTGCCAGCAGTTCGGGACAGGGGAAAGAAGGTGAGCAGTTCTTC. It is translated as CASSSGQGKEGEQFF.